This T cell receptor beta chain was captured by sequencing in a study of T cell repertoires in cytomegalovirus infection. Across the whole study: It can be stated that public TCR beta signatures indicated CMV infection as well as a matching HLA type. Broader study findings: Dominating the ex vivo response were TCR beta clonotypes that were CMV-specific and HLA-C-restricted. Carriers of CMV plus the relevant HLA were identified by cumulative public TCR beta family frequency.

CDR1 and CDR2 (germline): GTSNPN, SVGIG (reference sequence). Germline trimming cut 1 base from V and 9 bases from J; bases unmatched to any gene: 8. CDR3 size: 13 residues. This clonotype has a handful of counts. Antigen specificity is unknown. TCRdb fed the reads into MiXCR, producing one record per CDR3 protein. Among approximately 110,000 distinct CDR3 sequences listed, about 9.5% were seen once. The chain joins TRBV30 to TRBJ2-7; 8 bases fit TRBD2. The source of this sequence is a human donor in good health (CMV status not recorded). Some clones in this sample may be carry-over from other donors' samples. The source material was PBMCs, sequenced either directly or after in vitro stimulation (not recorded which). CDR3 region: CAWSGSSGKPQYF. The CDR3 DNA follows: TGTGCCTGGAGTGGAAGTAGCGGGAAACCGCAGTACTTC.